The source of this TCR beta chain is a study of T-cell reconstitution after alpha-beta-depleted transplantation in children (TCRdb year 2016). Background on the whole study: T-cell immune reconstitution after TCRalphabeta/CD19-depleted allogeneic hematopoietic cell transplantation in children was quantitatively tracked in the study by means of TCR repertoire profiling.

Details on this clonotype: Its antigen is currently not known. No much larger clonotype is one base removed from it; base qualities were not supplied.

The cysteine opens and the phenylalanine closes a CDR3 of 13 amino acids. Only CDR3 DNA is held: 39 bases, read in frame from base 1. According to the germline V gene (reference sequence), CDR1 reads MNHEY and CDR2 reads SMNVEV. The junction carries 8 bases between V and J, which are trimmed by 3 bases and 3 bases respectively. The protocol used for the library was PCR. Instrument used: Illumina HiSeq 2500. TCR libraries were prepared with molecular barcoding, using unique molecular identifiers to normalize TCRbeta repertoire quantification. TCRdb reran the public reads through fastp at Q25 and MiXCR, keeping productive beta chains. Each record represents a unique CDR3 protein, reported with the most common genes and DNA among its rows. A total of some 75,000 distinct CDR3 sequences appear in this sample, 5.5% to 7.5% of them only once. Of the sample, around 2.6% falls within the top ten clones.

Sample: PBMCs from the stem cell graft donor, taken from the stem cell graft. The clonotype comes from a human donor who donated a stem cell graft to a child with acute lymphoblastic leukemia. The rearranged segments are TRBV27 and TRBJ1-2, with the D segment identity uncertain. For the CDR3, the sequence is CASSFLDDYGYTF. Here is the DNA: TGTGCCAGCAGTTTTCTAGATGACTATGGCTACACCTTC.